These 13 T cell receptor beta chains came from one sample sequenced in a study of CD8 T cells in ankylosing spondylitis. TCRdb ran MiXCR on the 5' RACE reads and lists one entry per CDR3 protein. The sample lists around 390,000 distinct CDR3 sequences, around 20% occurring once. Their cognate antigens are unknown. Study-level points and caveats: What seemed typical of ankylosing spondylitis blood was a TCR beta motif built from several highly homologous variants.

The sequenced sample consisted of blood, either unsorted or a sorted T cell fraction (not recorded which). The receptors originated from a male donor with ankylosing spondylitis.

The chain joins TRBV7-2 to TRBJ2-2; D is possibly TRBD2 (6 bases). Trimming shortened V by 3 bases and J by 4 bases, and 9 bases separated the two germline ends. Germline lookup yields CDR1 SGHTA and CDR2 FQGNSA. The CDR3 runs to 14 residues. The chain's CDR3 is CTSSFLTSTGELFF. The DNA for the CDR3 is TGTACCAGCAGCTTTCTGACTAGCACCGGGGAGCTGTTTTTT.

J is TRBJ2-2 and V is TRBV2, with D perhaps matching TRBD1 (5 bases). Germline lookup yields CDR1 SNHLY and CDR2 FYNNEI. Trimming shortened V by 6 bases and J by 4 bases, and 12 bases separated the two germline ends. This CDR3 spans 14 amino acids. The CDR3 region is CASSVTGFTGELFF. CDR3 bases: TGTGCCAGCAGCGTAACAGGATTCACCGGGGAGCTGTTTTTT.

The rearrangement links TRBV2 to TRBJ1-2; D is perhaps TRBD1 (6 bases). Per the germline V gene, CDR1 is SNHLY and CDR2 is FYNNEI. V was clipped by 6 bases and J by 4 bases, with 15 bases between them. CDR3 size: 14 residues. CDR3 nucleotide sequence: TGTGCCAGCAGATACCCACAGGGAGGCTATGGCTACACCTTC. Its protein product is CASRYPQGGYGYTF.

This chain joins TRBV29-1 and TRBJ2-1, with D tentatively TRBD1 or TRBD2 (6 bases each). This CDR3 region has 17 residues. Between the trimmed V and J ends, which lost 0 bases and 5 bases, there was a span of 20 bases. The V gene's germline CDR1 is SQVTM and CDR2 ANQGSEA. The CDR3 DNA reads TGCAGCGTTGAAGAGTCTTACGGGGGCCTGATCAACAATGAGCAGTTCTTC. Protein product: CSVEESYGGLINNEQFF.

Only a few counts were recorded for this clonotype. The genes are TRBV27 and TRBJ2-2, with D hard to call. Trimming took off 7 bases at V and 4 bases at J, with 4 bases between the two ends. Germline values: CDR1 MNHEY, CDR2 SMNVEV (reference sequence). This CDR3 has 11 residues. CDR3 sequence (DNA): TGTGCCAGCACCTCCACCGGGGAGCTGTTTTTT. Translated: CASTSTGELFF.

This clonotype was detected only a few times. V usage is TRBV24-1 and J usage is TRBJ1-5; unclear D gene. The germline V gene has CDR1 KGHDR and CDR2 SFDVKD. V was shortened by 7 bases and J by 5 bases, with 11 bases between the two germline ends. The CDR3 totals 13 residues. CDR3 sequence reads: CATSLGVYQPQHF. The CDR3 nucleotides are TGTGCCACCAGCCTTGGGGTTTATCAGCCCCAGCATTTT.

This chain uses TRBV6-1 with TRBJ1-5; tentative D call: TRBD1 (6 bases). The CDR3 is 15 amino acids. Germline lookup yields CDR1 MNHNS and CDR2 SASEGT. The V end lost 7 bases, the J end lost 4 bases, and 17 bases lay between the germline ends. This CDR3 is CASILGRGGNQPQHF. The CDR3 DNA reads as TGTGCCAGCATCCTAGGACGAGGGGGTAATCAGCCCCAGCATTTT.

The gene calls are TRBV12-3 or TRBV12-4 and TRBJ1-5; 10 positions match TRBD1. V trimming: 3 bases; J trimming: 5 bases; junction bases outside the gene matches: 4. This CDR3 is 15 amino acids long. The CDR3: CASSLTGGAHQPQHF. The CDR3 DNA reads as TGTGCCAGCAGTTTGACAGGGGGCGCCCATCAGCCCCAGCATTTT.

The genes are TRBV4-1 and TRBJ2-5; D is possibly TRBD1 or TRBD2 (5 bases each). The V end lost 0 bases, the J end lost 9 bases, and 20 bases lay between the germline ends. Germline lookup yields CDR1 MGHRA and CDR2 YSYEKL. This CDR3 has 16 amino acids. CDR3 DNA: TGCGCCAGCAGCCAAGACCATGCAGGGAGAATGGAGGCCCAGTACTTC. Protein product: CASSQDHAGRMEAQYF.

The table lists this clonotype with a few counts. The chain is built from TRBV2 and TRBJ2-5, with D possibly called TRBD1 or TRBD2 (5 bases each). The germline CDR1 and CDR2 sequences are SNHLY and FYNNEI. Trimming left V 4 bases short and J 7 bases short, with 16 bases between. This CDR3 is 14 amino acids long. The DNA of the CDR3 is TGTGCCAGCAGTGTTACGAACCCCGGGGCGACCCAGTACTTC. Protein sequence: CASSVTNPGATQYF.

This clonotype was counted between two and nine times. The chain employs TRBV5-1 and TRBJ2-2, with 9 bases that match TRBD1. From germline, CDR1 is SGHRS and CDR2 YFSETQ. V trimming: 4 bases; J trimming: 4 bases; junction bases outside the gene matches: 5. The CDR3 extends over 15 amino acids. The CDR3 DNA reads as TGCGCCAGCAGCATAATGACAGGGGGCACCGGGGAGCTGTTTTTT. Protein product: CASSIMTGGTGELFF.

This clonotype appeared a few times. The V call is TRBV7-2, the J call TRBJ2-4; unclear D gene. Germline CDR1 is SGHTA and CDR2 is FQGNSA. This CDR3 is 12 amino acids long. V was clipped by 1 base and J by 8 bases, with 6 bases between them. CDR3 sequence (DNA): TGTGCCAGCAGCTTAGTTTCTGACATTCAGTACTTC. Protein product: CASSLVSDIQYF.

This clonotype has ten or more counts. V and J are TRBV12-3 or TRBV12-4 and TRBJ2-7; 12 positions agree with TRBD2. The V segment lost 6 bases and the J segment 2 bases; nucleotides outside the gene matches: 5. CDR3 size: 15 residues. The CDR3 DNA is TGTGCCAGCAGCTTGCTAGCGGGAGGGCCCTACGAGCAGTACTTC. This sequence encodes CASSLLAGGPYEQYF.